These 20 T cell receptor beta chains originate from one sample sequenced in a study of T cell responses to AZD1222 COVID-19 vaccine. Measured with immunoSEQ multiplex PCR; TCRdb has only the in-frame clones, and not every one. The sample holds under 200,000 clones, roughly nine tenths seen once. Source: peripheral blood, taken 28 days after the second AZD1222 dose. These TCRs come from an adult who received the AZD1222 COVID-19 vaccine.

The gene calls are TRBV24-1 and TRBJ2-2; no clear D gene. V was shortened by 3 bases and J by 4 bases, with 11 bases between the two germline ends. The CDR3 contains 15 residues. The germline V gene has CDR1 KGHDR and CDR2 SFDVKD. CDR3 nucleotide sequence: TGTGCCACCAGTGATCTAAGGTTCGGCACCGGGGAGCTGTTTTTT. As protein: CATSDLRFGTGELFF.

The DNA for the CDR3 is TGTGCCAGCAGCCAGCCGGGACAGGGGGATCAGCCCCAGCATTTT. As protein: CASSQPGQGDQPQHF. The V gene is TRBV4-2, the J gene TRBJ1-5, with 11 bases that match TRBD1. Germline V gene lookup returns CDR1 LGHNA and CDR2 YNFKEQ. CDR3 size: 15 residues. V dropped 3 bases and J dropped 5; count of bases not matched to a gene: 3.

The rearrangement joins TRBV4-1 to TRBJ2-7; D uncertain. The CDR3 loop spans 13 amino acids. The germline V gene has CDR1 MGHRA and CDR2 YSYEKL. V lost 0 bases to trimming and J lost 7 bases, with 10 bases between them. CDR3 sequence reads: CASSQDARREQYF. The CDR3 region has the DNA TGCGCCAGCAGCCAAGATGCCCGGCGGGAGCAGTACTTC.

The rearrangement joins TRBV4-1 to TRBJ1-2; D is unresolved. Germline V gene sequence: CDR1 MGHRA, CDR2 YSYEKL. The V and J ends lost 3 bases and 1 base respectively, with 21 bases between them. This CDR3 is built from 18 residues. CDR3 protein: CASSHPAGPRKFNYGYTF. The CDR3 DNA reads as TGCGCCAGCAGCCATCCGGCCGGGCCGCGGAAGTTTAACTATGGCTACACCTTC.

V and J are TRBV6-5 and TRBJ2-2, with a tentative D call TRBD1 (5 bases). V lost 9 bases and J 6 bases, leaving 11 bases between the germline ends. Looked up from germline, CDR1 is MNHEY and CDR2 is SVGAGI. CDR3 size: 12 residues. CDR3 DNA: TGTGCCAGTATGACAGAGGCCGGGGAGCTGTTTTTT. As protein: CASMTEAGELFF.

The chain links TRBV30 to TRBJ1-6; 7 nucleotides agree with TRBD1. Germline values: CDR1 GTSNPN, CDR2 SVGIG (reference sequence). The CDR3 extends over 14 amino acids. Trimming at V came to 3 bases and at J to 4 bases, leaving 3 bases not matched to a gene. The CDR3 region has the DNA TGTGCCTGGAGAGGGGGCCGATATAATTCACCCCTCCACTTT. Protein sequence: CAWRGGRYNSPLHF.

The chain employs TRBV28 and TRBJ1-1; the D gene is possibly TRBD1 (6 bases). The germline V and J ends were trimmed by 2 bases and 3 bases, with 10 bases remaining between them. The CDR3 spans 14 residues. In germline, CDR1 is MDHEN, CDR2 SYDVKM. CDR3 protein: CASSLPTGYTEAFF. For the CDR3, the DNA is TGTGCCAGCAGTTTACCTACAGGGTACACTGAAGCTTTCTTT.

The chain uses TRBV5-4 and TRBJ2-7, with TRBD2 identical over 8 bases. Germline V gene data show CDR1 as SGHNT and CDR2 as YYREEE (reference sequence). This CDR3 region has 15 residues. J gave up 6 bases and V 4 bases, and 12 bases lay outside the gene matches. The CDR3 sequence: CASSLPGLGSGEQYF. The CDR3, as DNA: TGTGCCAGCAGCCTCCCGGGACTAGGTTCTGGCGAGCAGTACTTC.

The chain combines TRBV2 with TRBJ2-6; D might be TRBD2 (5 bases). Trimming cost V 6 bases and J 0 bases, with 15 bases left between them. The germline V gene has CDR1 SNHLY and CDR2 FYNNEI. CDR3 length: 17 residues. In DNA, the CDR3 is TGTGCCAGCAGCCAGAGGGCCGTCTTCTCTGGGGCCAACGTCCTGACTTTC. This translates into CASSQRAVFSGANVLTF. Combining the CDR3 with reference TRBV2 and TRBJ2-6 gives the whole variable domain EPEVTQTPSHQVTQMGQEVILRCVPISNHLYFYWYRQILGQKVEFLVSFYNNEISEKSEIFDDQFSVERPDGSNFTLKIRSTKLEDSAMYFCASSQRAVFSGANVLTFGAGSRLTVL.

The chain joins TRBV2 to TRBJ2-5; no firm D call. Germline V gives CDR1 SNHLY, CDR2 FYNNEI. Trimming took 7 bases from V and 2 from J, leaving 8 bases between them. The CDR3 runs to 12 residues. Here the CDR3 reads CASNRVQETQYF. In nucleotides, the CDR3 is TGTGCCAGCAATAGGGTTCAAGAGACCCAGTACTTC. Variable domain in full (rest from reference TRBV2 and TRBJ2-5): EPEVTQTPSHQVTQMGQEVILRCVPISNHLYFYWYRQILGQKVEFLVSFYNNEISEKSEIFDDQFSVERPDGSNFTLKIRSTKLEDSAMYFCASNRVQETQYFGPGTRLLVL.

This clone was counted once. V gene TRBV12-3 or TRBV12-4 combines with J gene TRBJ2-5; D gene ambiguous. The germline V and J ends were trimmed by 7 bases and 3 bases, with 9 bases remaining between them. The CDR3 runs to 12 residues. CDR3 sequence: CASTLSEETQYF. CDR3 bases: TGTGCCAGCACCCTGAGTGAAGAGACCCAGTACTTC.

The chain is built from TRBV12-5 and TRBJ1-4, with D possibly being TRBD1 (6 bases). Germline V CDR1 and CDR2: LGHNT, FRNRAP. V lost 5 bases to trimming and J lost 8 bases, with 15 bases between them. The CDR3 is 14 residues long. CDR3 residues: CASGIQGVVEKLFF. The CDR3 DNA sequence: TGTGCTAGTGGTATACAGGGCGTCGTCGAAAAACTGTTTTTT.

CDR3 residues: CASTLTGPEGTQYF. The CDR3 nucleotides read TGCGCCAGCACCCTGACGGGGCCTGAGGGGACCCAGTACTTC. This chain joins TRBV5-1 and TRBJ2-5; D is perhaps TRBD1 or TRBD2 (5 bases each). This CDR3 has 14 amino acids. Germline V lookup: CDR1 SGHRS, CDR2 YFSETQ. V lost 6 bases and J 7 bases, leaving 19 bases between the germline ends.

This clone was picked up a small number of times. The rearrangement uses TRBV12-3 or TRBV12-4 and TRBJ2-2; TRBD1 matches at 7 bases. Germline trimming cut 6 bases from V and 5 bases from J; bases unmatched to any gene: 3. This CDR3 contains 13 residues. The CDR3 DNA sequence: TGTGCCAGCAGCTCAGGGGGTACCGGGGAGCTGTTTTTT. This gives the protein CASSSGGTGELFF.

The chain recombines TRBV5-1 with TRBJ2-1, with 8 bases lining up with TRBD2. The germline V gene has CDR1 SGHRS and CDR2 YFSETQ. Trimming cost V 0 bases and J 5 bases; bases outside gene matches: 4. The CDR3 runs 15 residues. The CDR3 DNA is TGCGCCAGCAGCTTGGCAGTAGCGGGACACAATGAGCAGTTCTTC. Translation gives CASSLAVAGHNEQFF.

The chain links TRBV7-6 to TRBJ1-1; perhaps TRBD1 as D (6 bases). Germline lookup yields CDR1 SGHVS and CDR2 FNYEAQ. The CDR3 contains 17 residues. V was trimmed by 4 bases and J by 2 bases, leaving 20 bases between them. The CDR3 protein is CASSSTGRGHPNTEAFF. The CDR3 bases are TGTGCCAGCAGCTCGACCGGCAGGGGACACCCAAACACTGAAGCTTTCTTT.

This clone was recorded once. The chain recombines TRBV3-1 (or the pseudogene TRBV3-2) with TRBJ1-2, with D maybe TRBD1 (5 bases). Trimming removed 1 base at V and 4 bases at J, with 13 bases between. Looked up from germline, CDR1 is LGHDT and CDR2 is YNNKEL (reference sequence). The CDR3 contains 15 residues. The CDR3 DNA sequence: TGTGCCAGCAGCCAAGCGCAGGGTCAAGTCTATGGCTACACCTTC. Translated: CASSQAQGQVYGYTF.

This rearrangement joins TRBV6-2 or TRBV6-3 to TRBJ1-1, with 7 positions matching TRBD1. This CDR3 comprises 16 residues. With V trimmed by 2 bases and J by 1 base, 7 bases remained unmatched. Germline loops: CDR1 MNHEY, CDR2 SVGEGT. CDR3 nucleotides: TGTGCCAGCAGTTACCCACAGGGGACGGGGAACACTGAAGCTTTCTTT. It translates to CASSYPQGTGNTEAFF.

V is TRBV5-6 and J is TRBJ1-4, with TRBD1 identical over 10 bases. Germline V gives CDR1 SGHDT, CDR2 YYEEEE. There are 16 residues in the CDR3. With V trimmed by 4 bases and J by 3 bases, 6 bases remained unmatched. CDR3 coding DNA: TGTGCCAGCAGCAGGGCGACAGGGGGCGCTAATGAAAAACTGTTTTTT. Its protein product is CASSRATGGANEKLFF.

This clone appeared a single time. The CDR3 sequence is CSASDRADQPQHF. DNA of the CDR3: TGCAGTGCTAGTGACAGGGCGGATCAGCCCCAGCATTTT. The chain uses TRBV20-1 and TRBJ1-5; 7 bases line up with TRBD1. This CDR3 has 13 residues. Germline V lookup: CDR1 DFQATT, CDR2 SNEGSKA (reference sequence). The trim removed 3 bases at V and 5 bases at J, leaving 4 bases unmatched.